This TCR beta chain was identified in a study of control samples from healthy donors and cancer patients. The CDR3 runs 14 residues. The germline V and J ends were trimmed by 7 bases and 1 base, with 11 bases remaining between them. Germline V gene lookup returns CDR1 MNHEY and CDR2 SVGAGI. Only one count was recorded for this clone. TCRdb's table, derived via immunoSEQ multiplex PCR, lists solely in-frame clones and lacks some. Of fewer than 150,000 clones in the sample, about 93% were seen once. Material for sequencing was blood. The TCR was taken from a young man in good health. The chain uses TRBV6-5 and TRBJ1-5, with D unresolved. The CDR3 region is CASTRGGSNQPQHF. CDR3 nucleotide sequence: TGTGCCAGCACAAGAGGAGGGAGCAATCAGCCCCAGCATTTT.